The 22 T cell receptor beta chains given below trace back to one sample, sequenced in a study of T-cell reconstitution after alpha-beta-depleted transplantation in children. As it was prepared, the TCRbeta library received unique molecular identifiers. In TCRdb, the PCR reads were re-called with MiXCR into one record per CDR3 protein. The sample records approximately 300,000 distinct CDR3 sequences, about 9.5% being singletons. This specimen was PBMCs, taken before TCRalphabeta/CD19-depleted stem cell transplant. The receptors here all came from a boy less than two years old with acute myeloid leukemia, due to receive a stem cell transplant.

A few counts support this clonotype. This chain uses TRBV10-3 with TRBJ1-4, with 7 bases lining up with TRBD1. CDR1 and CDR2 (germline): ENHRY, SYGVKD. The length of the CDR3 is 12 residues. In DNA form, the CDR3 reads TGTGGGCTCGGACAGGAAAATGAAAAACTGTTTTTT. Protein: CGLGQENEKLFF.

At least ten counts were recorded for this clonotype. The rearrangement links TRBV24-1 to TRBJ2-1, with 11 bases aligning to TRBD2. V lost 4 bases to trimming and J lost 7 bases; unmatched junction nucleotides: 17. The V gene's germline CDR1 is KGHDR and CDR2 SFDVKD. This CDR3 is built from 19 residues. CDR3 protein: CATSDRTSFIAGGLNEQFF. The CDR3 DNA follows: TGTGCCACCAGTGACCGTACTTCCTTTATAGCGGGAGGGCTAAATGAGCAGTTCTTC.

The chain has TRBV27 and TRBJ2-7, with D unclear. The CDR3 has 13 residues. With 3 bases removed from V and 5 bases from J, the gap between germline ends came to 11 bases. The germline CDR1 and CDR2 sequences are MNHEY and SMNVEV (reference sequence). The CDR3 DNA sequence: TGTGCCAGCAGTTTTACATGGACCCACGAGCAGTACTTC. Its translation is CASSFTWTHEQYF.

In its sample, this clonotype was seen many times. This chain joins TRBV29-1 and TRBJ1-1; D not resolved. Germline lookup yields CDR1 SQVTM and CDR2 ANQGSEA. Trimming took 4 bases from V and 3 from J, leaving 12 bases between them. There are 13 residues in the CDR3. The CDR3 sequence is CSVVGGLDTEAFF. The CDR3 coding sequence is TGCAGCGTTGTCGGAGGGCTCGACACTGAAGCTTTCTTT.

This clonotype showed up just a few times. The chain couples TRBV29-1 to TRBJ2-7, with D hard to call. The CDR3 is 10 amino acids. The germline V gene encodes CDR1 SQVTM and CDR2 ANQGSEA. The DNA for the CDR3 is TGCACCTCCGAGATCTACGAGCAGTACTTC. This sequence encodes CTSEIYEQYF.

This clonotype was detected many times. The chain combines TRBV12-3 or TRBV12-4 with TRBJ1-1; no reliable D call. V gave up 3 bases and J gave up 1 base, with 9 bases separating them. There are 14 residues in the CDR3. This CDR3 reads CASSFKRWNTEAFF. CDR3 DNA sequence: TGTGCCAGCAGTTTCAAAAGGTGGAACACTGAAGCTTTCTTT.

This clonotype was seen only a few times. The chain couples TRBV6-1 to TRBJ1-2; D ambiguous. Per germline, CDR1 MNHNS and CDR2 SASEGT. The CDR3 loop spans 14 amino acids. V gave up 1 base and J gave up 0 bases, with 6 bases separating them. The CDR3 protein is CASSEEYANYGYTF. The CDR3 DNA sequence: TGTGCCAGCAGTGAAGAATACGCTAACTATGGCTACACCTTC.

There are a few counts of this clonotype. The V call is TRBV4-1, the J call TRBJ2-1; the match to TRBD2 covers 12 bases. J gave up 5 bases and V 3 bases, and 11 bases lay outside the gene matches. There are 18 residues in the CDR3. The germline V gene encodes CDR1 MGHRA and CDR2 YSYEKL. This chain's CDR3 is CASSQGLAGGPYHNEQFF. The CDR3 DNA is TGCGCCAGCAGCCAGGGTCTAGCGGGGGGGCCCTACCACAATGAGCAGTTCTTC.

The chain couples TRBV4-2 to TRBJ2-7; 7 bases fit TRBD2. The CDR3 is made up of 17 amino acids. Germline CDR1 reads LGHNA; CDR2 reads YNFKEQ. With 1 base clipped from V and 0 bases from J, the junction kept 9 bases outside the gene matches. The CDR3: CASSQAAGLGSSYEQYF. CDR3 nucleotides: TGTGCCAGCAGCCAAGCCGCAGGACTAGGGAGCTCCTACGAGCAGTACTTC.

This clonotype appeared many times. This sequence joins TRBV10-3 and TRBJ2-3; TRBD2 aligns across 9 bases. In germline, CDR1 is ENHRY, CDR2 SYGVKD. CDR3 size: 14 residues. Trimming cost V 9 bases and J 4 bases; bases outside gene matches: 8. The CDR3 region has the DNA TGTGCCATACAAGCGGGAGGAGGGGCAGATACGCAGTATTTT. This codes for CAIQAGGGADTQYF.

V gene TRBV20-1 combines with J gene TRBJ2-2; TRBD2 aligns across 7 bases. The CDR3 covers 14 residues. From germline, CDR1 is DFQATT and CDR2 SNEGSKA (reference sequence). Trimming cost V 8 bases and J 3 bases; bases outside gene matches: 9. Here the CDR3 reads CSSPRGGYTGELFF. CDR3 bases: TGCAGTTCCCCGCGGGGAGGGTACACCGGGGAGCTGTTTTTT.

This clonotype was seen many times. The CDR3 coding sequence is TGTGCCAGCAGCCGCTTAGGGGGAAGCTACACCTTC. Residues: CASSRLGGSYTF. The chain couples TRBV28 to TRBJ1-2; D is possibly TRBD1 (6 bases). The CDR3 is 12 residues long. Between the trimmed V and J ends, which lost 6 bases and 9 bases, there was a span of 14 bases. Germline V CDR1 and CDR2: MDHEN, SYDVKM.

This chain links TRBV3-1 with TRBJ1-1, with D tentatively TRBD1 (5 bases). Germline lookup yields CDR1 LGHDT and CDR2 YNNKEL (reference sequence). V lost 1 base and J lost 0, with 9 bases in between. The CDR3 is 15 residues long. Here the CDR3 DNA reads TGTGCCAGCAGCCAAGGGGGCGAAATGAACACTGAAGCTTTCTTT. Encoded protein: CASSQGGEMNTEAFF.

V and J are TRBV29-1 and TRBJ2-5; TRBD1 aligns across 7 bases. Trimming took 1 base from V and 13 from J; bases not matched to a gene: 3. Germline lookup yields CDR1 SQVTM and CDR2 ANQGSEA. CDR3 length equals 10 residues. The CDR3 DNA is TGCAGCGTTGAAGGGGGACAGCCGTACTTC. Translation: CSVEGGQPYF. Looking up the rest from reference TRBV29-1 and TRBJ2-5 gives the full variable domain: SAVISQKPSRDICQRGTSLTIQCQVDSQVTMMFWYRQQPGQSLTLIATANQGSEATYESGFVIDKFPISRPNLTFSTLTVSNMSPEDSSIYLCSVEGGQPYFGPGTRLLVL.

Details on this clonotype: A much bigger clone sits one base away, suggesting this may be a read error. This CDR3 fails to terminate in the conserved phenylalanine or tryptophan, so it likely reflects a read error. The V and J genes are TRBV9 and TRBJ1-2; D may be TRBD1 (5 bases). The CDR3 contains 18 residues. V gave up 4 bases and J gave up 3 bases, with 25 bases separating them. Looked up from germline, CDR1 is SGDLS and CDR2 is YYNGEE. CDR3 loop: CASSPMGQGRLRDYGYTV. As DNA, the CDR3 is TGTGCCAGCAGCCCTATGGGGCAGGGACGATTGCGGGACTATGGCTACACCGTC.

This clonotype has a count of ten or more. Here the CDR3 reads CATSPGGYEQYF. As DNA, the CDR3 is TGTGCCACCAGCCCCGGGGGGTACGAGCAGTACTTC. The genes are TRBV24-1 and TRBJ2-7, with 7 bases identical to TRBD2. The CDR3 is made up of 12 amino acids. The germline V gene encodes CDR1 KGHDR and CDR2 SFDVKD. Losses at the gene ends were 7 bases for V and 4 bases for J; bases not matched to a gene: 3.

This clonotype occurred a few times. The chain carries TRBV6-1 and TRBJ2-1, with D possibly being TRBD2 (6 bases). V was clipped by 6 bases and J by 4 bases, with 19 bases between them. This CDR3 contains 16 residues. Looked up from germline, CDR1 is MNHNS and CDR2 is SASEGT. In DNA form, the CDR3 reads TGTGCCAGCAGAGTCCTTGGGGGTAGCGGTTACAATGAGCAGTTCTTC. Translating gives CASRVLGGSGYNEQFF.

The J gene is TRBJ2-1, the V gene TRBV4-3; maybe TRBD2 (6 bases). The V gene lost 0 bases and the J gene lost 4 bases, with 10 bases spanning the gap. This CDR3 has 15 residues. Germline V CDR1 and CDR2: LGHNA, YSLEER. The CDR3 coding sequence is TGCGCCAGCAGCCAAGATAGGCGGGGTTACAATGAGCAGTTCTTC. Its translation: CASSQDRRGYNEQFF.

This clonotype was seen many times. V usage is TRBV11-1 and J usage is TRBJ2-5; D gene uncertain. The germline CDR1 and CDR2 sequences are SGHAT and FQDESV (reference sequence). This CDR3 has 12 amino acids. The ends were cut back, 5 bases at V and 10 bases at J, with 14 bases in the middle. The CDR3 spells CASSHSGWDQYF. The CDR3 nucleotides read TGTGCCAGCAGCCACAGTGGATGGGACCAGTACTTC.

The chain joins TRBV5-6 to TRBJ2-2; TRBD1 might be the D (6 bases). Looked up from germline, CDR1 is SGHDT and CDR2 is YYEEEE. CDR3 length: 16 amino acids. Trimming left V 2 bases short and J 4 bases short, with 15 bases between. Here the CDR3 DNA reads TGTGCCAGCAGCTTAAACCCGACAGGACGCACCGGGGAGCTGTTTTTT. It is translated as CASSLNPTGRTGELFF.

This clonotype was detected a few times. The CDR3 bases are TGCGCCAGCAGCTGGGGACAGGGCGGGGGATATGGCTACACCTTC. Translation gives CASSWGQGGGYGYTF. V is TRBV5-1 and J is TRBJ1-2; 9 positions agree with TRBD1. J was trimmed by 5 bases and V by 3 bases; bases with no gene match: 8. CDR3 length: 15 amino acids. CDR1 is SGHRS, CDR2 YFSETQ, per germline. The complete variable domain, with remaining parts taken from reference TRBV5-1 and TRBJ1-2, reads KAGVTQTPRYLIKTRGQQVTLSCSPISGHRSVSWYQQTPGQGLQFLFEYFSETQRNKGNFPGRFSGRQFSNSRSEMNVSTLELGDSALYLCASSWGQGGGYGYTFGSGTRLTVV.

At least ten counts were recorded for this clonotype. The J gene is TRBJ2-7, the V gene TRBV4-3; D is tentatively TRBD1 or TRBD2 (6 bases each). The V gene lost 0 bases and the J gene lost 2 bases, with 14 bases spanning the gap. CDR3 length: 16 residues. Germline V gene sequence: CDR1 LGHNA, CDR2 YSLEER. The CDR3 nucleotides read TGCGCCAGCAGCCAAGATCGGGGGCAGGGAACCTACGAGCAGTACTTC. Residues: CASSQDRGQGTYEQYF.